In this sample, the clone carrying this T cell receptor (beta chain) turned up many times. Antigen unknown. V lost 1 base, J lost 4 bases, and 13 bases lay in between. The CDR3 spans 16 residues. The V gene's germline CDR1 is SGHAT and CDR2 FQNNGV. Germline DNA was also extracted, while the blood RNA originated from unsorted whole blood. This sample is part of a study of tumor-infiltrating lymphocytes in primary liver carcinoma. Study observations and caveats: Between tumor regions, pairs overlapped more than tumor-adjacent and tumor-blood pairs did. Tumors reached a significantly greater top-250-clone fraction than blood did (p = 0.039).

Synthesis of TCR beta cDNA was carried out from 500 ng total RNA with a constant-region primer. Slightly modified ARM-PCR with three nested multiplex PCR rounds yielded TCR beta libraries. In the first two PCR rounds, TRBV1-TRBV30 forward primers were paired with a C-beta reverse primer, and each round lasted approximately 9 cycles. TCRdb processed the multiplex PCR reads anew with MiXCR; each CDR3 protein has one entry. The sample has 330,000 or so distinct CDR3 sequences; approximately 65% are singletons. The clonotype comes from a man between 35 and 55 years old with primary liver carcinoma and hepatitis B virus infection. The sequencing input was peripheral blood. The chain employs TRBV11-2 and TRBJ2-2; D not certain. In DNA, the CDR3 is TGTGCCAGCAGCTTAGGGCGGAACGGGCTCACCGGGGAGCTGTTTTTT. This codes for CASSLGRNGLTGELFF.